These 23 T cell receptor beta chains were all obtained from the same sample, sequenced in a study of regulatory T cells in long-lasting Graves disease. Indicated time point: newly diagnosed GD, antithyroid drugs for less than 3 months. The authors made the TCR library using RNA they extracted from PBMCs. Through Arm-PCR of CDR3 regions and iRepertoire HTBI primers, TCR beta libraries were built. MiXCR, applied by TCRdb to the multiplex PCR reads, yields one record per CDR3 protein. The data hold 410,000 or so distinct CDR3 sequences, with about 15% observed a single time. The sample was also linked to a second study, of T cells in Graves' hyperthyroidism and ophthalmopathy.

The sample was peripheral blood mononuclear cells (PBMCs), taken at new diagnosis, from a patient treated with antithyroid drugs. The source of these receptors is a woman aged 25 to 39 with Graves disease.

This clonotype was seen only a few times. The chain has TRBV24-1 and TRBJ2-7; the match to TRBD1 covers 8 bases. The CDR3 has 16 residues. Germline V gene data show CDR1 as KGHDR and CDR2 as SFDVKD. J gave up 5 bases and V 3 bases, and 11 bases lay outside the gene matches. The CDR3 protein is CATSDPDRGQRDEQYF. CDR3 DNA: TGTGCCACCAGTGATCCCGACAGGGGCCAACGGGACGAGCAGTACTTC.

This clonotype was counted at least ten times. V is TRBV11-2 and J is TRBJ2-3; 8 positions match TRBD2. CDR1 SGHAT and CDR2 FQNNGV come from the germline V gene. The CDR3 length is 18 residues. Trimming cost V 4 bases and J 4 bases; bases outside gene matches: 16. Here the CDR3 DNA reads TGTGCCAGCAGCTGGGGGGGCGGGGCTGACGGGAGGGCAGATACGCAGTATTTT. It is translated as CASSWGGGADGRADTQYF.

The chain joins TRBV19 to TRBJ1-5, with 10 positions matching TRBD1. Germline V gene data show CDR1 as LNHDA and CDR2 as SQIVND (reference sequence). The CDR3 extends over 19 amino acids. V lost 3 bases and J lost 3; bases outside the gene matches: 14. The CDR3 sequence is CASSIRTGGLGSANQPQHF. CDR3 in DNA: TGTGCCAGTAGTATCCGGACAGGGGGACTTGGTAGCGCCAATCAGCCCCAGCATTTT.

The chain is built from TRBV7-3 and TRBJ2-2; tentative D call: TRBD2 (6 bases). The V and J ends lost 7 bases and 0 bases respectively, with 9 bases between them. CDR1 is SGHTA and CDR2 is FQGTGA in the germline V gene. The CDR3 runs 14 residues. CDR3: CASKPGANTGELFF. Here the CDR3 DNA reads TGTGCCAGCAAGCCGGGGGCGAACACCGGGGAGCTGTTTTTT.

The CDR3 reads CSARDVNSGRLDNNEQFF. The DNA of the CDR3 is TGCAGTGCTAGAGATGTTAATAGCGGGAGGCTTGACAACAATGAGCAGTTCTTC. V is TRBV20-1 and J is TRBJ2-1; 10 nucleotides match TRBD2. V lost 0 bases to trimming and J lost 5 bases; unmatched junction nucleotides: 13. The CDR3 is 18 residues long. Germline assignment: CDR1 DFQATT and CDR2 SNEGSKA (reference sequence).

This clonotype was picked up many times. The CDR3 reads CSVRAESYEQYF. The CDR3 coding sequence is TGCAGCGTTAGGGCTGAATCCTACGAGCAGTACTTC. The V call is TRBV29-1, the J call TRBJ2-7; D not certain. The CDR3 loop spans 12 amino acids. CDR1 is SQVTM, CDR2 ANQGSEA, per germline. V lost 5 bases and J lost 1, with 9 bases in between.

This clonotype was seen more than once but under ten times. The genes are TRBV27 and TRBJ1-3, with 9 bases matching TRBD1. V shed 7 bases and J 4 bases; nucleotides not matched to a gene: 2. Germline loops: CDR1 MNHEY, CDR2 SMNVEV (reference sequence). This CDR3 has 13 residues. As DNA, the CDR3 is TGTGCCAGCACACAGGGGGCGGGAAACACCATATATTTT. Amino acids: CASTQGAGNTIYF.

A single count supports this clonotype. A much larger clone is a single base away; this may be a read error. It is likely a read error, because the conserved phenylalanine at the end of the CDR3 is missing. The V gene is TRBV9, the J gene TRBJ2-1, with D perhaps matching TRBD1 or TRBD2 (6 bases each). V was clipped by 7 bases and J by 8 bases, with 22 bases between them. This CDR3 is built from 15 residues. Per the germline V gene, CDR1 is SGDLS and CDR2 is YYNGEE. CDR3 nucleotides: TGTGCCAGCTCCGGCATAACCGAGGGGGGCGATGAGCAGTTCTGC. Its translation is CASSGITEGGDEQFC.

The chain has TRBV20-1 and TRBJ2-5, with 12 nucleotides matching TRBD2. Trimming at V came to 4 bases and at J to 4 bases, leaving 19 bases not matched to a gene. Per the germline V gene, CDR1 is DFQATT and CDR2 is SNEGSKA (reference sequence). This CDR3 is 19 amino acids long. In nucleotides, the CDR3 is TGCAGTGCTACCGGGTGGGACATCCGACTAGCGGGAGAGGGAGAGACCCAGTACTTC. Protein: CSATGWDIRLAGEGETQYF.

In this sample, this clonotype turned up many times. The chain combines TRBV7-6 with TRBJ2-1, with 12 bases matching TRBD2. The CDR3 runs 16 residues. Germline V gene lookup returns CDR1 SGHVS and CDR2 FNYEAQ. J was trimmed by 4 bases and V by 5 bases; bases with no gene match: 6. Here the CDR3 DNA reads TGTGCCAGCAGCCGGACTAGCGGGAACTATTACAATGAGCAGTTCTTC. This encodes CASSRTSGNYYNEQFF.

This clonotype was counted many times. The V gene is TRBV3-1, the J gene TRBJ1-4, with a weak D call TRBD1 (5 bases). Germline CDR1 reads LGHDT; CDR2 reads YNNKEL (reference sequence). Trimming took 2 bases from V and 0 from J, leaving 19 bases between them. The CDR3 runs to 19 residues. In DNA, the CDR3 is TGTGCCAGCAGCCAATTGGTCCCCGTGCAGGGCGCAACTAATGAAAAACTGTTTTTT. Translated, it gives CASSQLVPVQGATNEKLFF.

The V call is TRBV6-5, the J call TRBJ2-1; no clear D gene. Germline-derived CDR1 and CDR2 are MNHEY and SVGAGI. The CDR3 contains 13 residues. The V gene lost 8 bases and the J gene lost 1 base, with 9 bases spanning the gap. The CDR3 sequence: CASRYFSYNEQFF. CDR3 bases: TGTGCCAGCCGCTACTTTTCCTACAATGAGCAGTTCTTC.

There are a few counts of this clonotype. The genes are TRBV9 and TRBJ1-2; D is unresolved. The CDR3 totals 14 residues. Germline V gene lookup returns CDR1 SGDLS and CDR2 YYNGEE. Between the trimmed V and J ends, which lost 0 bases and 7 bases, there was a span of 13 bases. The CDR3 reads CASSVAFERIGYTF. The CDR3 nucleotides read TGTGCCAGCAGCGTAGCTTTTGAGAGGATTGGCTACACCTTC. Supplemented by reference TRBV9 and TRBJ1-2, the full variable domain reads DSGVTQTPKHLITATGQRVTLRCSPRSGDLSVYWYQQSLDQGLQFLIQYYNGEERAKGNILERFSAQQFPDLHSELNLSSLELGDSALYFCASSVAFERIGYTFGSGTRLTVV.

This clonotype was counted many times. The chain couples TRBV12-3 or TRBV12-4 to TRBJ2-3; tentatively, D is TRBD2 (6 bases). With 4 bases removed from V and 4 bases from J, the gap between germline ends came to 12 bases. This CDR3 is 14 amino acids long. The CDR3, as DNA: TGTGCCAGCAGTTGGAGCGGGTACCCAGATACGCAGTATTTT. As protein: CASSWSGYPDTQYF.

The chain joins TRBV11-2 to TRBJ1-1; 12 positions match TRBD1. The V gene end was trimmed by 4 bases and the J gene end by 5 bases; junction bases not matched to a gene: 8. Germline V lookup: CDR1 SGHAT, CDR2 FQNNGV. The CDR3 has 16 residues. CDR3 residues: CASSSRDRGPRTEAFF. The CDR3 region has the DNA TGTGCCAGCAGCTCACGGGACAGGGGGCCAAGAACTGAAGCTTTCTTT.

V usage is TRBV7-9 and J usage is TRBJ2-1, with 9 bases that match TRBD2. The CDR3 loop spans 15 amino acids. The junction had 7 bases not matched to a gene; V was cut back by 5 bases and J by 5 bases. Looked up from germline, CDR1 is SEHNR and CDR2 is FQNEAQ (reference sequence). Written as DNA, the CDR3 is TGTGCCAGCAGCGTCGGGACTAGCCTCAACAATGAGCAGTTCTTC. Encoded protein: CASSVGTSLNNEQFF.

This clonotype was seen many times. The rearrangement uses TRBV4-1 and TRBJ2-7, with 11 bases lining up with TRBD2. From germline, CDR1 is MGHRA and CDR2 YSYEKL. V lost 3 bases, J lost 5 bases, and 6 bases stayed unmatched. The CDR3 contains 15 residues. The CDR3 loop is CASSQVLAGEHEQYF. Here the CDR3 DNA reads TGCGCCAGCAGCCAGGTACTAGCGGGAGAACACGAGCAGTACTTC.

This clonotype was counted ten times or more. The V gene is TRBV28, the J gene TRBJ2-7, with unresolved D. CDR1 is MDHEN and CDR2 is SYDVKM in the germline V gene. This CDR3 has 12 residues. Trimming shortened V by 3 bases and J by 0 bases, and 3 bases separated the two germline ends. Here the CDR3 reads CASSFLSYEQYF. CDR3 DNA sequence: TGTGCCAGCAGTTTCCTCTCCTACGAGCAGTACTTC.

The V call is TRBV19, the J call TRBJ1-5; 8 nucleotides match TRBD1. Trimming at V came to 6 bases and at J to 7 bases, leaving 5 bases not matched to a gene. The CDR3 loop spans 13 amino acids. Germline V gene lookup returns CDR1 LNHDA and CDR2 SQIVND (reference sequence). The CDR3 reads CASRPDRGQPQHF. As DNA, the CDR3 is TGTGCCAGTAGACCCGACAGGGGACAGCCCCAGCATTTT.

This clonotype was seen repeatedly, ten times or more. This chain uses TRBV12-3 or TRBV12-4 with TRBJ2-2; D might be TRBD2 (6 bases). The CDR3 is 15 residues long. Trimming removed 7 bases from V and 6 bases from J, with 18 bases in between. The DNA for the CDR3 is TGTGCCAGCACGACCGGGACGGAGGGTGCCGGGGAGCTGTTTTTT. Its translation is CASTTGTEGAGELFF.

This clonotype appeared a few times. The chain links TRBV7-2 to TRBJ2-2, with 8 bases lining up with TRBD2. V gave up 5 bases and J gave up 3 bases; unmatched junction bases: 5. The germline CDR1 and CDR2 sequences are SGHTA and FQGNSA. This CDR3 spans 15 amino acids. CDR3 DNA sequence: TGTGCCAGCAGCCCTCGGACTAGCTACACCGGGGAGCTGTTTTTT. Its translation is CASSPRTSYTGELFF.

This clonotype appeared many times. This sequence joins TRBV3-1 and TRBJ2-5, with 9 positions matching TRBD1. The CDR3 consists of 15 residues. Germline CDR1 LGHDT, CDR2 YNNKEL (reference sequence). V was pared by 0 bases and J by 6 bases, with 5 bases of the junction left unmatched. The CDR3: CASSQEGTGRKTQYF. DNA for the CDR3: TGTGCCAGCAGCCAAGAAGGGACAGGGAGGAAGACCCAGTACTTC.

This clonotype was recorded a few times. The chain carries TRBV11-2 and TRBJ2-1; 13 nucleotides line up with TRBD2. Germline V lookup: CDR1 SGHAT, CDR2 FQNNGV. There are 16 residues in the CDR3. V shed 4 bases and J 7 bases; nucleotides not matched to a gene: 7. CDR3 DNA sequence: TGTGCCAGCAGCTCCTTGACTAGCGGGAGGAGGAATGAGCAGTTCTTC. This translates into CASSSLTSGRRNEQFF.